The TCR beta chain under discussion was sequenced for a study of human T cells and chemical hapten exposure. As for the study in general: How much TCR each sample yielded varied, mostly because pooled library volumes differed slightly. Study-wide findings and caveats: DPC sensitization produced no change in TCRs with frequency above 1 in 1000.

The time point here: healthy volunteer bleed at 2 weeks. Sequencing started from total RNA isolated from unfractionated whole blood. Trimming left V 4 bases short and J 6 bases short, with 19 bases between. Germline loops: CDR1 LGHNA, CDR2 YSLEER. The CDR3 runs to 16 residues. It was the library that attached unique molecular identifiers to individual cDNA molecules. In the original workflow: Individual samples carried between 23,224 and 690,600 TCRs, with around 96,000 as the median. TCRdb analysed the RACE reads with MiXCR anew, one entry per CDR3 protein. In this record, the V and J calls reflect TCRdb's handling and not the investigators' own analysis. In the table there are 130,000 or so distinct CDR3 sequences, approximately 8.3% of which are singletons. This clonotype was seen more than once but under ten times. The antigen is undetermined.

This sequence joins TRBV4-3 and TRBJ1-5; TRBD1 might be the D (5 bases). The sample consisted of whole blood. The receptor's source is a male donor in good health. Some clones in this sample may be carry-over from other donors' samples. CDR3: CASSRGVGEVGQPQHF. The CDR3 DNA reads TGCGCCAGCAGCCGAGGGGTCGGGGAGGTCGGTCAGCCCCAGCATTTT.